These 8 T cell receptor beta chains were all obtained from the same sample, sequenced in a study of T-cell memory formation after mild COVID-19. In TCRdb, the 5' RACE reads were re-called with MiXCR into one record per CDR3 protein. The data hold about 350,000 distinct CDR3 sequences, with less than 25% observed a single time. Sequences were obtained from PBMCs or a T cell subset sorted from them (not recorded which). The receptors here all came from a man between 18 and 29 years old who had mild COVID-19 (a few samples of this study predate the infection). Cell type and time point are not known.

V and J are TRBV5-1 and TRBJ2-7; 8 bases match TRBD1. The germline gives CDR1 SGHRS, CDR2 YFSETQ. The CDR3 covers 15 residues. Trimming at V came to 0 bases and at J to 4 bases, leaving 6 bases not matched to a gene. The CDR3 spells CASSLVAGGEYEQYF. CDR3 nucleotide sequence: TGCGCCAGCAGCTTGGTGGCAGGGGGCGAGTACGAGCAGTACTTC.

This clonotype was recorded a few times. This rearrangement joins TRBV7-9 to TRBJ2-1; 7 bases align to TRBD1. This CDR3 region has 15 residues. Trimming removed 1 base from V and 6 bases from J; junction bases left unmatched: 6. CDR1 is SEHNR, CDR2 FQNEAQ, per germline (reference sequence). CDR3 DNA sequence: TGTGCCAGCAGCTTAGTAGGGGGCACGGGCAATGAGCAGTTCTTC. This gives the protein CASSLVGGTGNEQFF. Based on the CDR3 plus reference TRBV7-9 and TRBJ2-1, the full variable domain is DTGVSQNPRHKITKRGQNVTFRCDPISEHNRLYWYRQTLGQGPEFLTYFQNEAQLEKSRLLSDRFSAERPKGSFSTLEIQRTEQGDSAMYLCASSLVGGTGNEQFFGPGTRLTVL.

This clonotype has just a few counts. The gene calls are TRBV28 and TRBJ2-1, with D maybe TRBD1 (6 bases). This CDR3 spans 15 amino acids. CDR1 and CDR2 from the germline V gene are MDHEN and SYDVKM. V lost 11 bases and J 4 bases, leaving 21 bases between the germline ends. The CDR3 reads CAGGTTGHGYNEQFF. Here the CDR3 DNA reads TGTGCCGGGGGCACCACAGGCCATGGGTACAATGAGCAGTTCTTC.

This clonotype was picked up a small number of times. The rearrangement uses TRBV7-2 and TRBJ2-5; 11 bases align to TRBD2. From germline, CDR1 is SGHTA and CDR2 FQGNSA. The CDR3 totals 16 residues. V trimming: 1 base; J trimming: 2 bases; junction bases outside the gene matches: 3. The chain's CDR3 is CASSLGGLAEQETQYF. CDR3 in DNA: TGTGCCAGCAGCTTAGGGGGACTAGCGGAGCAAGAGACCCAGTACTTC.

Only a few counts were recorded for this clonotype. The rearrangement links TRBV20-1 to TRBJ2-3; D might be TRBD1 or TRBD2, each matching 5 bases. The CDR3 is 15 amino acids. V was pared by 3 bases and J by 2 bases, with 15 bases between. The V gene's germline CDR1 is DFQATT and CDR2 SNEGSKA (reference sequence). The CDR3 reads CSARGPGQLTDTQYF. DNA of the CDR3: TGCAGTGCTAGGGGCCCGGGGCAGCTCACAGATACGCAGTATTTT.

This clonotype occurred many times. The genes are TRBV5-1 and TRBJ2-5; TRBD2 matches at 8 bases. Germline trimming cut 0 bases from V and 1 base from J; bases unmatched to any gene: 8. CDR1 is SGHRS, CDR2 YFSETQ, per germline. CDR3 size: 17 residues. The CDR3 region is CASSLAWGLVAQETQYF. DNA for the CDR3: TGCGCCAGCAGCTTGGCGTGGGGACTAGTCGCCCAAGAGACCCAGTACTTC.

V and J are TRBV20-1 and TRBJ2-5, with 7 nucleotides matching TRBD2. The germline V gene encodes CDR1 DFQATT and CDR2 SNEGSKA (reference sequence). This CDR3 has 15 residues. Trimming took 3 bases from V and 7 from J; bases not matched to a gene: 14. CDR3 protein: CSARVTSWEVGTQYF. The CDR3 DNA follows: TGCAGTGCTAGGGTGACTAGCTGGGAGGTGGGGACCCAGTACTTC.

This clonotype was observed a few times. Written as DNA, the CDR3 is TGCGCCAGCAGCCCTCGGGACAGGGGAGGGAGGAGGTCCTACGAGCAGTACTTC. Encoded protein: CASSPRDRGGRRSYEQYF. The chain links TRBV5-1 to TRBJ2-7, with 10 bases aligning to TRBD1. The CDR3 spans 18 residues. Trimming took 4 bases from V and 1 from J; bases not matched to a gene: 14. CDR1 and CDR2 from the germline V gene are SGHRS and YFSETQ.